This T cell receptor beta chain was sequenced for a study of blood T cells in healthy people across ages. V dropped 4 bases and J dropped 2 bases, with 19 bases sitting between them. The CDR3 totals 16 residues. The V gene's germline CDR1 is SGHDT and CDR2 YYEEEE. Then a second PCR, running roughly 7 to 11 cycles, was carried out with a sample-barcoded 5' primer and a J-beta primer mix. A single record per CDR3 protein comes from TCRdb applying MiXCR to the 5' RACE reads. The sample holds 890,000 or so distinct CDR3 sequences; 60% to 80% are singletons and the top ten take 28%. The specimen was blood. This TCR derives from a man aged 30-40 years in good health. The chain recombines TRBV5-6 with TRBJ2-7, with D tentatively TRBD2 (6 bases). CDR3 residues: CASSGTSGTSPYEQYF. The CDR3 region has the DNA TGTGCCAGCAGCGGGACCTCCGGGACTTCCCCCTACGAGCAGTACTTC.